These T cell receptor beta chains were read from a single sample in a study of T cells in Graves' hyperthyroidism and ophthalmopathy. TCRdb re-derived calls from the multiplex PCR reads in MiXCR, one entry per CDR3 protein. The sample holds some 760,000 distinct CDR3 sequences; around 13% are singletons and the top ten take 10% to 13%. The sample was blood. The receptors were sampled from a woman in her late teens or twenties with Graves' hyperthyroidism. CDR3s include the opening cysteine and the closing phenylalanine or tryptophan. The D gene is left open where the match is weak. Size values are once, few and many counts, or a class for expanded clones, and some rows have none.

TRBV18	-	-	TRBJ1-1	CASSPRTGGTSNTEAFF	TGTGCCAGCTCACCTCGCACAGGAGGCACATCGAACACTGAAGCTTTCTTT
TRBV19	-	-	TRBJ1-1	CASRRGATEAFF	TGTGCCAGTAGGCGAGGGGCCACTGAAGCTTTCTTT
TRBV30	many	-	TRBJ2-5	CAWSAYETQYF	TGTGCCTGGAGTGCCTACGAGACCCAGTACTTC
TRBV15	few	-	TRBJ1-1	CATSDEGETLNTEAFF	TGTGCCACCAGCGACGAGGGGGAAACCTTGAACACTGAAGCTTTCTTT
TRBV14	many	-	TRBJ2-5	CASSQEWGVQETQYF	TGTGCCAGCAGCCAAGAATGGGGAGTACAAGAGACCCAGTACTTC
TRBV5-6	-	TRBD1	TRBJ2-2	CASSFSSGTGITGELFF	TGTGCCAGCAGCTTTTCCTCCGGGACAGGGATCACCGGGGAGCTGTTTTTT
TRBV20-1	-	-	TRBJ1-4	CSVPTPGRSEKLFF	TGCAGTGTTCCCACCCCGGGAAGAAGCGAAAAACTGTTTTTT
TRBV6-9	-	-	TRBJ2-1	CASSYFPVSSYNEQFF	TGTGCCAGCAGTTATTTTCCGGTTAGCTCCTACAATGAGCAGTTCTTC
TRBV20-1	many	TRBD1	TRBJ2-1	CSASEGAYHNEQFF	TGCAGTGCTAGTGAGGGGGCCTATCACAATGAGCAGTTCTTC
TRBV28	many	TRBD1	TRBJ1-5	CASSFRQGGHF	TGTGCCAGCAGTTTCCGACAGGGTGGGCATTTT
TRBV28	many	TRBD1	TRBJ2-7	CASSTGTGRVKEQYF	TGTGCCAGCAGCACCGGGACAGGGCGAGTCAAGGAGCAGTACTTC
TRBV3-1	-	-	TRBJ2-7	CASSQGTIREQYF	TGTGCCAGCAGCCAAGGGACAATTAGGGAGCAGTACTTC
TRBV7-8	-	TRBD1	TRBJ1-1	CASSKDRVAEAFF	TGTGCCAGCAGCAAAGACAGGGTGGCTGAAGCTTTCTTT
TRBV5-6	many	-	TRBJ2-7	CASSLQAATYEQYF	TGTGCCAGCAGCTTGCAGGCAGCCACCTACGAGCAGTACTTC
TRBV20-1	few	-	TRBJ2-7	CSAWGPSSYEQYF	TGCAGTGCATGGGGCCCGAGCTCCTACGAGCAGTACTTC
TRBV4-1	-	TRBD2	TRBJ2-1	CASGQAAAGVAYNEQFF	TGCGCCAGCGGCCAAGCTGCCGCGGGAGTGGCCTACAATGAGCAGTTCTTC
TRBV12-3/TRBV12-4	-	TRBD1	TRBJ2-5	CASRPDRGLETQYF	TGTGCCAGTCGACCAGACAGGGGGCTGGAGACCCAGTACTTC
TRBV4-1	-	-	TRBJ2-1	CASSQEQALTLEGNEQFF	TGCGCCAGCAGCCAAGAACAAGCTTTGACCCTAGAGGGCAATGAGCAGTTCTTC
TRBV24-1	-	TRBD1	TRBJ2-3	CATGQGATDTQYF	TGTGCCACCGGACAGGGGGCCACAGATACGCAGTATTTT
TRBV20-1	many	-	TRBJ2-7	CSARNGLSAGYEQYF	TGCAGTGCCAGGAATGGGCTGTCCGCGGGCTACGAGCAGTACTTC
TRBV15	-	-	TRBJ2-7	CATSERIQGLEQYF	TGTGCCACCAGCGAGCGTATTCAGGGTTTGGAGCAGTACTTC
TRBV11-2	few	TRBD1	TRBJ1-1	CASSPGQGSAEAFF	TGTGCCAGCAGCCCCGGACAGGGATCGGCTGAAGCTTTCTTT
TRBV18	-	TRBD2	TRBJ2-2	CASSDRNLAGATTGELFF	TGTGCCAGCTCAGATCGGAATTTGGCGGGAGCTACGACCGGGGAGCTGTTTTTT
TRBV20-1	-	TRBD2	TRBJ2-3	CSARFPGLAGRSPSTDTQYF	TGCAGTGCTAGGTTCCCGGGACTAGCGGGAAGGTCGCCCAGCACAGATACGCAGTATTTT
TRBV6-1	many	-	TRBJ2-7	CASSSVPVGAPYEQYF	TGTGCCAGCAGCTCCGTCCCTGTGGGGGCCCCCTACGAGCAGTACTTC
TRBV30	few	TRBD1	TRBJ1-4	CAWTHRGPKLFF	TGTGCCTGGACCCACAGGGGGCCTAAACTGTTTTTT
TRBV5-1	-	-	TRBJ2-1	CASSLRAGIYNEQFF	TGCGCCAGCAGCTTAAGAGCAGGGATCTACAATGAGCAGTTCTTC
TRBV30	few	TRBD1	TRBJ1-6	CAWTGTGASSYNSPLHF	TGTGCCTGGACTGGGACAGGGGCGAGCTCCTATAATTCACCCCTCCACTTT